Described below is a single T cell receptor (beta chain) sequence and its context. The data belong to a study of blood T cell repertoires in COVID-19. On the study more broadly: COVID-19 samples from acute and convalescent phases originated in the United States, Italy and Spain. T cells, B-cell-depleted T cells, or PBMCs supplied cDNA or gDNA.

Authors' analysis steps: Reference gene primer amplification gave estimated nucleated cell counts. The data were produced by immunoSEQ multiplex PCR, yet TCRdb's version contains in-frame clones alone and is incomplete. The D gene and trimming were derived from the DNA, and the V and J assignments and clone size from that table. The repertoire holds around 130,000 clones, with approximately 89% as singletons. V shed 5 bases and J 7 bases; nucleotides not matched to a gene: 7. CDR1 and CDR2 (germline): SGHTA, FQGTGA. The CDR3 has 13 amino acids. Material: peripheral blood. The receptor was isolated from a man aged 60 to 75 with active or convalescent COVID-19. The chain is built from TRBV7-3 and TRBJ2-7, with 8 bases aligning to TRBD2. As DNA, the CDR3 is TGTGCCAGCAGCCCCCAGCGGGAGAGGGAGCAGTACTTC. This gives the protein CASSPQREREQYF.